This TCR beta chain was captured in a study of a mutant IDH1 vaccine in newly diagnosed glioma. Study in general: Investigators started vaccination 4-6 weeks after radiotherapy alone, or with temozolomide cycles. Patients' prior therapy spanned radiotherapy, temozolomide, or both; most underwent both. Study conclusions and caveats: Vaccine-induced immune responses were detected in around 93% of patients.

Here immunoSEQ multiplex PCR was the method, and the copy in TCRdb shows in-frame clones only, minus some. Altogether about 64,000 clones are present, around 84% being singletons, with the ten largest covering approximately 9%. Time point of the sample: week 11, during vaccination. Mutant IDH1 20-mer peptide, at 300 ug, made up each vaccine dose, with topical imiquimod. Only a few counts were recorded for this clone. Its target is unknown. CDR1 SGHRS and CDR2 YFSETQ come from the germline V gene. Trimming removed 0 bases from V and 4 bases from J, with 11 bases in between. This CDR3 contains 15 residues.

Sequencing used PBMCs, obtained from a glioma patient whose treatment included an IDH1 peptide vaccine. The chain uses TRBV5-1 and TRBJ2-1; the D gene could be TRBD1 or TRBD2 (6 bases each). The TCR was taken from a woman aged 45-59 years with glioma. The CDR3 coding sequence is TGCGCCAGCAGCTTGGACGGGGGCTTTTACAATGAGCAGTTCTTC. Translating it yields CASSLDGGFYNEQFF.